The entry below gives a single TCR beta chain sequence along with its context. Its antigen remains unidentified. This sample stems from a study of cytomegalovirus exposure and HLA in healthy donors. Whole-study context: Some 85 million unique TCRs from HLA-typed donors were held in an early data release.

The PCR made use of 60 Vbeta and 13 Jbeta primers. Repertoires were generated with immunoSEQ multiplex PCR, while TCRdb's copy carries only in-frame clones and drops some. The sample has about 200,000 clones; over 60% are singletons. General study results and limits: According to an earlier analysis, most TCR beta V segments yielded productive rearrangements about 87% or about 30% of the time. A cluster of highly shared sequence variants was likely a sequencing artifact. When presence/absence was analysed, sequencing depth was taken to be roughly uniform across donors.

CDR1 GTSNPN and CDR2 SVGIG come from the germline V gene (reference sequence). The J segment lost 3 bases and the V segment lost 0 bases, leaving 7 bases of the junction unmatched. CDR3 length: 15 amino acids. This chain connects TRBV30 to TRBJ2-7, with 8 bases fitting TRBD1. The sample was PBMCs. This receptor was identified in a man between 18 and 29 years old in good health and CMV-seronegative. CDR3 sequence: CAWSVLWDRFYEQYF. CDR3 bases: TGTGCCTGGAGTGTACTCTGGGACAGGTTCTACGAGCAGTACTTC.